Shown below are 18 T cell receptor beta chains from a single sample sequenced in a study of beta chain features in type 1 diabetes. The study reverse transcribed the entire isolated RNA, so it sequenced expressed TCRB transcripts. The method was immunoSEQ multiplex PCR; TCRdb's version includes in-frame clones alone and lacks a portion of them. The top ten hold approximately 0.019% of the sample, which has more than 300,000 clones, approximately 16% seen once. The sample consisted of naive CD4+ T cells from blood. The receptors here all came from a woman aged 18-35 years in good health.

This clone was seen a few times. The chain links TRBV4-1 to TRBJ1-4; D remains ambiguous. Germline assignment: CDR1 MGHRA and CDR2 YSYEKL. This CDR3 has 17 amino acids. Deletions cut 7 bases from V and 5 bases from J, with 23 bases between. CDR3 in amino acids: CASTDPLREGRNEKLFF. Written as DNA, the CDR3 is TGCGCCAGCACCGACCCCCTCCGGGAGGGTAGGAATGAAAAACTGTTTTTT.

V is TRBV4-3 and J is TRBJ1-3; D is unclear. The CDR3 spans 14 residues. Germline loops: CDR1 LGHNA, CDR2 YSLEER. V was shortened by 0 bases and J by 0 bases, with 3 bases between the two germline ends. The CDR3 reads CASSQDHSGNTIYF. In DNA form, the CDR3 reads TGCGCCAGCAGCCAAGATCACTCTGGAAACACCATATATTTT.

The chain carries TRBV9 and TRBJ2-2; perhaps TRBD1 as D (6 bases). CDR3 length: 14 residues. The germline V and J ends were trimmed by 7 bases and 1 base, with 11 bases remaining between them. Germline CDR1 is SGDLS and CDR2 is YYNGEE. CDR3 DNA sequence: TGTGCCAGCCAGGGGCAGGGGAACACCGGGGAGCTGTTTTTT. Protein sequence: CASQGQGNTGELFF. Full variable domain (rest looked up from reference TRBV9 and TRBJ2-2): DSGVTQTPKHLITATGQRVTLRCSPRSGDLSVYWYQQSLDQGLQFLIQYYNGEERAKGNILERFSAQQFPDLHSELNLSSLELGDSALYFCASQGQGNTGELFFGEGSRLTVL.

The rearrangement joins TRBV5-1 to TRBJ2-7; 8 positions match TRBD2. Germline V gene data show CDR1 as SGHRS and CDR2 as YFSETQ. Trimming at V came to 5 bases and at J to 0 bases, leaving 10 bases not matched to a gene. There are 16 residues in the CDR3. CDR3 sequence: CASRRVAGSSSYEQYF. In DNA form, the CDR3 reads TGCGCCAGCAGAAGGGTAGCGGGATCGTCCTCCTACGAGCAGTACTTC.

V gene TRBV15 combines with J gene TRBJ2-3, with TRBD1 matching 9 bases. The V segment lost 0 bases and the J segment 4 bases; nucleotides outside the gene matches: 2. The CDR3 runs 15 residues. Germline CDR1 is LNHNV and CDR2 is YYDKDF (reference sequence). CDR3 sequence: CATSREGTGPDTQYF. As DNA, the CDR3 is TGTGCCACCAGCAGAGAAGGGACAGGGCCAGATACGCAGTATTTT.

The chain carries TRBV30 and TRBJ2-5; 10 bases map to TRBD2. This CDR3 region has 14 residues. The germline V gene has CDR1 GTSNPN and CDR2 SVGIG (reference sequence). Unmatched junction bases numbered 8, after V lost 3 bases and J lost 7 bases. CDR3 protein: CAWSKLAGVGTQYF. The CDR3 DNA follows: TGTGCCTGGAGCAAGCTAGCGGGAGTTGGGACCCAGTACTTC. The variable domain in full, with the rest retrieved from reference TRBV30 and TRBJ2-5, is SQTIHQWPATLVQPVGSPLSLECTVEGTSNPNLYWYRQAAGRGLQLLFYSVGIGQISSEVPQNLSASRPQDRQFILSSKKLLLSDSGFYLCAWSKLAGVGTQYFGPGTRLLVL.

In nucleotides, the CDR3 is TGTGCCAGCAGCTTAATCGCGGGAGAGACCAATGAGCAGTTCTTC. It codes for CASSLIAGETNEQFF. This chain uses TRBV7-3 with TRBJ2-1, with 7 bases fitting TRBD2. CDR1 is SGHTA and CDR2 is FQGTGA in the germline V gene. The CDR3 is made up of 15 amino acids. V lost 1 base and J lost 6; bases outside the gene matches: 6. The full variable domain, its missing parts supplied by reference TRBV7-3 and TRBJ2-1, is GAGVSQTPSNKVTEKGKYVELRCDPISGHTALYWYRQSLGQGPEFLIYFQGTGAADDSGLPNDRFFAVRPEGSVSTLKIQRTERGDSAVYLCASSLIAGETNEQFFGPGTRLTVL.

This clone occurred a few times. This CDR3 reads CASSHYNEQFF. The CDR3 DNA reads TGTGCCAGCAGTCACTACAATGAGCAGTTCTTC. The chain has TRBV27 and TRBJ2-1, with unresolved D. Trimming took off 5 bases at V and 3 bases at J, with 2 bases between the two ends. The CDR3 is 11 amino acids. CDR1 is MNHEY, CDR2 SMNVEV, per germline (reference sequence).

This clone was picked up a small number of times. The V call is TRBV18, the J call TRBJ2-5; D is perhaps TRBD2 (5 bases). CDR1 and CDR2 from the germline V gene are KGHSH and LQKENI. The CDR3 covers 14 residues. V was shortened by 0 bases and J by 4 bases, with 9 bases between the two germline ends. CDR3 nucleotide sequence: TGTGCCAGCTCACCACCCGGGGTAACAGAGACCCAGTACTTC. Residues: CASSPPGVTETQYF.

The chain employs TRBV11-1 and TRBJ2-3; perhaps TRBD1 as D (6 bases). Germline V lookup: CDR1 SGHAT, CDR2 FQDESV (reference sequence). The CDR3 extends over 15 amino acids. V was pared by 5 bases and J by 2 bases, with 14 bases between. The CDR3 DNA reads as TGTGCCAGCAGCCCGGGGACACGGTACACAGATACGCAGTATTTT. It codes for CASSPGTRYTDTQYF.

About this clone itself: The junction does not match germline at one end; this may be a read error. J is TRBJ2-7 and V is TRBV9; 14 bases align to TRBD2. This CDR3 has 16 amino acids. The germline V gene encodes CDR1 SGDLS and CDR2 YYNGEE. The CDR3 loop reads CASSVGTSGSPQPSHF. Here the CDR3 DNA reads TGTGCCAGCAGCGTCGGGACTAGCGGGAGCCCGCAGCCCTCGCACTTC. Combining the CDR3 with reference TRBV9 and TRBJ2-7 gives the whole variable domain DSGVTQTPKHLITATGQRVTLRCSPRSGDLSVYWYQQSLDQGLQFLIQYYNGEERAKGNILERFSAQQFPDLHSELNLSSLELGDSALYFCASSVGTSGSPQPSHFGPGTRLTVT.

V is TRBV29-1 and J is TRBJ2-4, with 8 positions matching TRBD2. Trimming cost V 3 bases and J 7 bases; bases outside gene matches: 8. Germline lookup yields CDR1 SQVTM and CDR2 ANQGSEA. There are 14 residues in the CDR3. This CDR3 reads CSVDAGTGGNIQYF. The CDR3 DNA reads as TGCAGCGTTGACGCAGGGACGGGGGGGAACATTCAGTACTTC.

This clone was seen only a few times. The V and J genes are TRBV5-1 and TRBJ2-3; tentatively, D is TRBD2 (5 bases). CDR1 and CDR2 from the germline V gene are SGHRS and YFSETQ. This CDR3 is 14 amino acids long. The V end was cut by 4 bases, the J end by 0 bases, with 9 bases between. CDR3 amino acids: CASSRERSTDTQYF. The CDR3 DNA sequence: TGCGCCAGCAGCCGGGAAAGAAGCACAGATACGCAGTATTTT. Full variable domain (remainder filled in from reference TRBV5-1 and TRBJ2-3): KAGVTQTPRYLIKTRGQQVTLSCSPISGHRSVSWYQQTPGQGLQFLFEYFSETQRNKGNFPGRFSGRQFSNSRSEMNVSTLELGDSALYLCASSRERSTDTQYFGPGTRLTVL.

The CDR3 nucleotides read TGTGCCAGCAGTTTATACCTAAATCAGCCCCAGCATTTT. It specifies CASSLYLNQPQHF. J is TRBJ1-5 and V is TRBV27; D remains ambiguous. The CDR3 is 13 amino acids. Germline V gene sequence: CDR1 MNHEY, CDR2 SMNVEV (reference sequence). The germline V and J ends were trimmed by 1 base and 4 bases, with 5 bases remaining between them.

This clone was picked up a small number of times. The V gene is TRBV30, the J gene TRBJ1-2, with D unresolved. This CDR3 has 13 residues. In germline, CDR1 is GTSNPN, CDR2 SVGIG (reference sequence). The V and J ends lost 0 bases and 5 bases respectively, with 10 bases between them. The CDR3 DNA is TGTGCCTGGAGTGTCGGTAGTCATTATGGCTACACCTTC. Its protein product is CAWSVGSHYGYTF. The variable domain in full, with the rest retrieved from reference TRBV30 and TRBJ1-2, is SQTIHQWPATLVQPVGSPLSLECTVEGTSNPNLYWYRQAAGRGLQLLFYSVGIGQISSEVPQNLSASRPQDRQFILSSKKLLLSDSGFYLCAWSVGSHYGYTFGSGTRLTVV.

This clone was detected only a few times. This sequence joins TRBV7-2 and TRBJ2-7; D is uncertain. Trimming shortened V by 6 bases and J by 3 bases, and 12 bases separated the two germline ends. From germline, CDR1 is SGHTA and CDR2 FQGNSA. CDR3 length equals 13 residues. CDR3 protein: CASSSPPHYEQYF. DNA for the CDR3: TGTGCCAGCAGTAGTCCGCCGCACTACGAGCAGTACTTC. The full variable domain, completed using reference TRBV7-2 and TRBJ2-7, is GAGVSQSPSNKVTEKGKDVELRCDPISGHTALYWYRQSLGQGLEFLIYFQGNSAPDKSGLPSDRFSAERTGGSVSTLTIQRTQQEDSAVYLCASSSPPHYEQYFGPGTRLTVT.

This chain uses TRBV27 with TRBJ2-7; D may be TRBD2 (5 bases). Germline V CDR1 and CDR2: MNHEY, SMNVEV (reference sequence). Trimming removed 6 bases from V and 0 bases from J, with 12 bases in between. This CDR3 has 14 residues. The CDR3 sequence is CASSTGGHSYEQYF. CDR3 nucleotides: TGTGCCAGCAGCACCGGAGGCCACTCCTACGAGCAGTACTTC.

On this clone: At the DNA level, this CDR3 is encoded by other sequences in the same sample as well. The rearrangement joins TRBV4-3 to TRBJ1-2, with TRBD1 as a possible D gene (5 bases). Trimming took 0 bases from V and 2 from J, leaving 7 bases between them. The CDR3 has 14 residues. The germline gives CDR1 LGHNA, CDR2 YSLEER. The CDR3 protein is CASSQDRGNYGYTF. DNA of the CDR3: TGCGCCAGCAGCCAAGATCGGGGGAACTATGGCTACACCTTC.